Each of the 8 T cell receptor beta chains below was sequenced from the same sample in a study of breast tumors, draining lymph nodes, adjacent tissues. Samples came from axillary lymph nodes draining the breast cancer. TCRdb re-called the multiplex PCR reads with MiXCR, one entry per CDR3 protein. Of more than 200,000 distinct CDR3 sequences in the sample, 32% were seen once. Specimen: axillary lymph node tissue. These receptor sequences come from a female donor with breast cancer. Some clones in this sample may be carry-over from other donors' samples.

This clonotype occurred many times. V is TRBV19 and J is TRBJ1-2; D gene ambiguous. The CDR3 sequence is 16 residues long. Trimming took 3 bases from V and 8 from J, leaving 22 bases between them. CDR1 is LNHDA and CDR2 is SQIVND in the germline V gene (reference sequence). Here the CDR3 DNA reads TGTGCCAGTAGTATCCCCGCGTCTGCAGCAGGTGACGGCTACACCTTC. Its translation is CASSIPASAAGDGYTF.

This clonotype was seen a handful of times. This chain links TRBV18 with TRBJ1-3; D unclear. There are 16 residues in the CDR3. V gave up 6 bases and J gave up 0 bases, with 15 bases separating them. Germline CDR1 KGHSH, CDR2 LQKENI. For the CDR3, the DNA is TGTGCCAGCTCTCACCCCGGTCCCATCTCTGGAAACACCATATATTTT. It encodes CASSHPGPISGNTIYF.

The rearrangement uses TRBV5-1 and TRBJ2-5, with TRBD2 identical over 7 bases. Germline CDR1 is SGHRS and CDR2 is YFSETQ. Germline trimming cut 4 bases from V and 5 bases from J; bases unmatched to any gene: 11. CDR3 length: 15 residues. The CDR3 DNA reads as TGCGCCAGCAGCATGGACGGGACTACCCACGAGACCCAGTACTTC. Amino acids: CASSMDGTTHETQYF.

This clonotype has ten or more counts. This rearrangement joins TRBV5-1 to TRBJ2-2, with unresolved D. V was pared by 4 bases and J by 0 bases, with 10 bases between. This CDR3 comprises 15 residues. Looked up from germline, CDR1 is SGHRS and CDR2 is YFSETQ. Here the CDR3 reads CASSLRTANTGELFF. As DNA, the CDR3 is TGCGCCAGCAGCCTAAGGACGGCGAACACCGGGGAGCTGTTTTTT.

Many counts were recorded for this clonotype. The CDR3 DNA follows: TGTGCCAGCATGATGGGAGGGTCCTATAATTCACCCCTCCACTTT. This sequence encodes CASMMGGSYNSPLHF. J is TRBJ1-6 and V is TRBV2; no definite D call. V lost 7 bases to trimming and J lost 1 base, with 11 bases between them. Germline V lookup: CDR1 SNHLY, CDR2 FYNNEI. The CDR3 runs to 15 residues.

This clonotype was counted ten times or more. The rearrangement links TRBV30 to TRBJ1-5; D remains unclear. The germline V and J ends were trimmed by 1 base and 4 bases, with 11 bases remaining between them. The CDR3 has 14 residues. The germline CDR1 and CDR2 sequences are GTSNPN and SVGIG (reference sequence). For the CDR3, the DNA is TGTGCCTGGAGTGAGGGAGGACTGAATCAGCCCCAGCATTTT. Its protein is CAWSEGGLNQPQHF. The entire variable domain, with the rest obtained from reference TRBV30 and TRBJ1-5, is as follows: SQTIHQWPATLVQPVGSPLSLECTVEGTSNPNLYWYRQAAGRGLQLLFYSVGIGQISSEVPQNLSASRPQDRQFILSSKKLLLSDSGFYLCAWSEGGLNQPQHFGDGTRLSIL.

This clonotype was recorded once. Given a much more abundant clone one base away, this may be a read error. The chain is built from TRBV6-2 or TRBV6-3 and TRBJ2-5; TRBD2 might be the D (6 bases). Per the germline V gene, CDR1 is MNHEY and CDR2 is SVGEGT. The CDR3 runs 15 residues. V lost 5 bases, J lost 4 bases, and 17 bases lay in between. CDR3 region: CASSPQLARSETQYF. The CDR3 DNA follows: TGTGCCAGCAGTCCCCAACTAGCACGATCAGAGACCCAGTACTTC.

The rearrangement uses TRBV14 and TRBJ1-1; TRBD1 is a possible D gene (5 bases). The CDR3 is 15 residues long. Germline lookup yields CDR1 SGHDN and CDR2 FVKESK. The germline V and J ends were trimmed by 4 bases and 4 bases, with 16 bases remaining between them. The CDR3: CASSPDPGGSTEAFF. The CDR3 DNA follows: TGTGCCAGCAGCCCAGATCCCGGGGGGAGCACTGAAGCTTTCTTT.